This T cell receptor (beta chain) derives from a study of molecular identifiers for immune sequencing clone quantification. Ten or more counts support this clonotype. Listed TCR primers, together with previously described methods, were used for the bulk TCR libraries. TCRdb reprocessed the PCR reads via MiXCR and lists one record per CDR3 protein. The table lists some 650,000 distinct CDR3 sequences, 15% to 20% of them singletons, with 0.7% to 1% in the top ten. V gave up 1 base and J gave up 5 bases; unmatched junction bases: 7. The CDR3 spans 16 residues. The germline V gene has CDR1 SGHRS and CDR2 YFSETQ.

The chain is built from TRBV5-1 and TRBJ2-7, with 12 bases identical to TRBD2. The clonotype originates from a human donor in good health. Some libraries in this study had Jurkat cell RNA spiked in. The sequencing input was naive CD8+ T cells from blood, with Jurkat cell RNA spiked in. As to subset: FACS-sorted CD8+CD4-CCR7+CD45RA+ naive T cells. CDR3 DNA sequence: TGCGCCAGCAGCTTGCCCTCACGACTAGCGGGAGACGAGCAGTACTTC. Its translation is CASSLPSRLAGDEQYF.